This TCR beta chain was recovered during a study of cytomegalovirus exposure and HLA in healthy donors. About the study: The roughly 120 validation repertoires matched the roughly 700 first-cohort repertoires in platform, a later analysis reported.

This CDR3 is 16 amino acids long. Germline V gene data show CDR1 as MNHEY and CDR2 as SMNVEV (reference sequence). V shed 8 bases and J shed 2 bases, with 20 bases lying between them. Method: immunoSEQ multiplex PCR; TCRdb's copy keeps in-frame clones and lacks some. Of around 60,000 clones in the sample, 80% to 95% were seen once. Study outcomes and limitations: Cytomegalovirus status, reportedly, was diagnosed with high specificity and sensitivity by the classifier.

Remarks on this clone: The antigen is undetermined.

The chain joins TRBV27 to TRBJ2-3, with D perhaps matching TRBD2 (6 bases). This TCR came from a man between 18 and 29 years old in good health and CMV-seronegative. The sequenced material came from PBMCs. Written as DNA, the CDR3 is TGTGCCAGCCAGTCTTACTATGGGACTTACACAGATACGCAGTATTTT. This encodes CASQSYYGTYTDTQYF.